This T cell receptor (beta chain) appears in the sequencing data of a study of cytomegalovirus exposure and HLA in healthy donors. In germline, CDR1 is SEHNR, CDR2 FQNEAQ (reference sequence). This CDR3 contains 16 residues. Trimming took 2 bases from V and 2 from J, leaving 13 bases between them. Points on this clone: Its specificity is unknown.

Study observations and caveats: The classifier, whose performance was assessed in both the original and validation cohorts, reportedly diagnosed cytomegalovirus status with high specificity and sensitivity.

Healthy individuals who donated bone marrow served as the donors. PCR was performed using 60 Vbeta and 13 Jbeta primers. Using immunoSEQ multiplex PCR, the repertoire was profiled, and TCRdb retains in-frame clones only, with some absent. The table has under 200,000 clones, over 65% seen once. This clonotype was obtained from a woman under 40 in good health and CMV-seronegative. V is TRBV7-9 and J is TRBJ2-1; D is perhaps TRBD2 (6 bases). The source material was PBMCs. The CDR3 bases are TGTGCCAGCAGCTTACTCCTAGCGCTAACCTACAATGAGCAGTTCTTC. It translates to CASSLLLALTYNEQFF.